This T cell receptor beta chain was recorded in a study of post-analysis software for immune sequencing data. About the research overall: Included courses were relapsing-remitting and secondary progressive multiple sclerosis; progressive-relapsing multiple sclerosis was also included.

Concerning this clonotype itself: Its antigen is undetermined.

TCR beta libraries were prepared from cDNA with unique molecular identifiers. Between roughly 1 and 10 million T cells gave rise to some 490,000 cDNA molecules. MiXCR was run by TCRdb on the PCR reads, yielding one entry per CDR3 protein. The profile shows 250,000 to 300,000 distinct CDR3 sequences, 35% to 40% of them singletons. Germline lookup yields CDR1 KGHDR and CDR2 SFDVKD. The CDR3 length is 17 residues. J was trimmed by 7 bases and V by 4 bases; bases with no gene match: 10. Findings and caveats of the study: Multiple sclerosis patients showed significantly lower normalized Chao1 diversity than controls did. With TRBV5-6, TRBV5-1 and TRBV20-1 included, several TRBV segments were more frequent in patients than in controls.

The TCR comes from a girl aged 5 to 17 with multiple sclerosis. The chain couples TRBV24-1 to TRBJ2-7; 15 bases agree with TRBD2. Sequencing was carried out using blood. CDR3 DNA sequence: TGTGCCACCAGTGACCGGGGACTAGCGGGAGGTGGCGATGAGCAGTACTTC. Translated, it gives CATSDRGLAGGGDEQYF.